What follows is one T cell receptor beta chain and its context. As yet, its antigen is unknown. Treatment defined: roughly 10-day PBMC culture with coronavirus spike peptide pools or control peptides (ViraFEST assay). Harvesting of the unexposed donor's CD4+ T cells predated the COVID-19 pandemic (2011-2018). This sample is drawn from a study of vaccination and CD4 T cells after COVID-19. Study details: Two of the convalescents were Hispanic, and convalescents were six males and four females.

The length of the CDR3 is 14 residues. CDR1 and CDR2 from the germline V gene are LNHDA and SQIVND (reference sequence). V lost 4 bases and J lost 10; bases outside the gene matches: 3. Findings and limits, study-wide: In convalescent patients, 304 of 307 vaccine-specific clones were spike mono-reactive.

Cultured CD4+ T-cell DNA underwent Oncomine TCR Beta short-read sequencing. It was from cultured CD4+ T cells that genomic DNA was extracted. TCRdb analysed the PCR reads with MiXCR anew, one entry per CDR3 protein. The data hold 5,000 to 7,500 distinct CDR3 sequences, with approximately 52% observed a single time. Sample: CD4+ T cells from blood, cultured in vitro. V usage is TRBV19 and J usage is TRBJ1-6, with 11 bases aligning to TRBD1. This sequence was found in a human donor in good health. In DNA form, the CDR3 reads TGTGCCAGTAGTACGGGGACAGGGGGATCACCCCTCCACTTT. It is translated as CASSTGTGGSPLHF.